This TCR beta chain was sequenced in a study of blood T cell repertoires in COVID-19. Across the study: Researchers got acute and convalescent COVID-19 samples from the United States, Italy and Spain. PBMCs, B-cell-depleted T cells, or T cells provided the cDNA or gDNA that made up the material.

Seattle's enrolled individuals joined amid active infection and were then monitored longitudinally. Per the authors' pipeline: Reference gene primer amplification yielded estimated nucleated cell counts. Data came from immunoSEQ multiplex PCR; TCRdb stores just in-frame clones and leaves some out. V, J and clone size derive from that table, while D and trimming were established from the DNA sequence. The table has about 180,000 clones, roughly 84% seen once; the top ten hold 6.5% to 7.5%. J lost 15 bases, V lost 1 base, and 13 bases had no gene match. There are 16 residues in the CDR3. Per germline, CDR1 LGHDT and CDR2 YNNKEL (reference sequence).

The sequenced sample consisted of peripheral blood. This TCR was recovered from a woman aged 40 to 55 with COVID-19, enrolled during active disease. The chain recombines TRBV3-1 (or the pseudogene TRBV3-2) with TRBJ1-6, with TRBD1 identical over 9 bases. CDR3: CASSQGTGTGPIRLHF. The CDR3 coding sequence is TGTGCCAGCAGCCAAGGGACCGGGACAGGGCCCATTCGCCTCCACTTT.